This T cell receptor beta chain was obtained from a study of cytomegalovirus exposure and HLA in healthy donors. Study-wide results and limits: TRBV6-2, TRBV6-3 and some other V segments were excluded as indistinguishable. One later analysis reportedly identified an Asian-associated ancestry cluster that showed fewer N-insertions than the approximately 710-donor mean. In a later analysis, at a false discovery rate of 0.05, 15,000 to 20,000 TCR beta sequences matched HLA alleles.

CDR1 is GTSNPN, CDR2 SVGIG, per germline (reference sequence). V shed 6 bases and J shed 4 bases, with 12 bases lying between them. The CDR3 consists of 12 residues. The primer mix had 60 Vbeta and 13 Jbeta primers. Source study methods: Around 12 million of roughly 81 million unique TCR beta chains were shared, per a later count. Profiling relied on immunoSEQ multiplex PCR, and the TCRdb table lists in-frame clones only, not all of them. The V and J calls and clone size are taken from that table; D and trimming were inferred from the DNA. This sample carries 80,000 or so clones, around two thirds of them seen once, and the ten largest clones take 6.9%. In regard to this clone: Its antigen is currently unknown.

This chain connects TRBV30 to TRBJ2-5, with a weak D call TRBD2 (6 bases). The sequence derives from a woman aged 45-65 years in good health and CMV-seropositive. Sequencing was done on a sample of PBMCs. In nucleotides, the CDR3 is TGTGCCTGTTCGGCGGGGCCAGAGACCCAGTACTTC. The encoded protein is CACSAGPETQYF.